This TCR beta chain was identified during a study of blood T cell repertoires in COVID-19 (TCRdb year 2020). Background for the entire study: The collaborator samples originated in the United States, Italy and Spain and spanned the acute and convalescent phases of COVID-19. The samples were drawn from the first 160 participants of the ongoing ImmuneRACE study and from some 1,300 subjects provided by 6 global collaborators. The dataset comprised deeply sampled blood TCRbeta repertoires from subjects exposed to, actively infected with, or recovered from COVID-19. The material from the prospective study consisted of cDNA or gDNA derived from T cells, B-cell-depleted T cells, or PBMCs. Where HLA class I and class II types were available, the types were taken from metadata supplied by the sample provider, not from assay-based typing. A freely available public database, intended as a resource for researchers studying the immune response to SARS-CoV-2, is where the repertoires were released. Nearly every sample came with metadata listing a de-identified subject ID, COVID-19 status, age in years and sex. Beyond this particular receptor, the publication reports: How much clinical and demographic metadata was included differed by source and by participant, and the metadata was provided uncurated.

TCRbeta CDR3 regions were amplified from genomic DNA by means of the immunoSEQ Assay, a bias-controlled multiplex PCR. Under the source paper's analysis protocol: The number of nucleated cells in each sample was estimated by amplification of reference gene primers within the assay. Sequence reads were collapsed and filtered to measure the absolute abundance of every unique TCRbeta CDR3 rearrangement. Productive Simpson clonality was computed per sample as the square root of Simpson's diversity index over productive rearrangements. This is the immuneACCESS table as TCRdb keeps it, with only in-frame sequences that have V and J called. A part of the clones is gone; compared with another copy, unresolved V genes explain less than half, and the rest is unexplained. V, J and clone size are taken as reported in that table, and D and trimming were inferred from the DNA itself. The sample profile shows approximately 44,000 clones; about nine tenths of them were found once. Approximately 28% of the sample rests with the top ten.

Per the germline V gene (reference sequence), SGHNT is the CDR1 and YYREEE is the CDR2. Between the V and J ends, shortened by 4 bases and 0 bases respectively, the junction contains 10 bases. The CDR3, cysteine through phenylalanine, is 15 amino acids long. Only CDR3 DNA remains: 45 bases, in frame from the first base. Whole blood was collected in K2EDTA tubes by collaborating institutions according to the institutions' own protocols. For TCRbeta analysis, collaborator samples were shipped as frozen whole blood, as isolated PBMCs, or as DNA extracted from either sample type. In its sample, this clone was seen once. Its binding antigen is unknown. It has no much larger one-base neighbor in the sample; base qualities were not kept.

The rearranged chain carries TRBV5-4 and TRBJ2-2; no D gene call is confident. This TCR was sampled from a woman aged 80 or older with acute or convalescent COVID-19. The specimen sequenced was peripheral blood. The bases are TGTGCCAGCAGCCCAGGTATTACGAACACCGGGGAGCTGTTTTTT. This translates into CASSPGITNTGELFF.